The rows below give T cell receptor beta chains drawn from one sample of a study of blood T cell repertoires in COVID-19. Here immunoSEQ multiplex PCR was the method, and the copy in TCRdb shows in-frame clones only, minus some. The table shows about 49,000 clones, with about four fifths occurring only once. Material: peripheral blood. The receptors shown here come from a man aged 45-60 years with acute or convalescent COVID-19. The CDR3 runs from the conserved cysteine through the conserved F or W. D genes are given only for firm matches. Clone size is shown for a subset of rows, as once, few, many or a class of expanded clone.

j_gene: TRBJ2-2; d_gene: -; v_gene: TRBV19; abundance: -; CDR3aa: CASSTGLPAGELFF; CDR3nt: TGTGCCAGTAGTACGGGACTCCCGGCTGGGGAGCTGTTTTTT
j_gene: TRBJ2-7; d_gene: TRBD2; v_gene: TRBV5-1; abundance: -; CDR3aa: CASSPGTSGSEQYF; CDR3nt: TGCGCCAGCAGTCCCGGGACTAGCGGGAGCGAGCAGTACTTC
j_gene: TRBJ2-1; d_gene: TRBD1; v_gene: TRBV12-5; abundance: -; CDR3aa: CASGLFTGGDEQFF; CDR3nt: TGTGCTAGTGGTTTGTTCACAGGGGGCGATGAGCAGTTCTTC
j_gene: TRBJ1-5; d_gene: -; v_gene: TRBV6-2/TRBV6-3; abundance: -; CDR3aa: CASSYTGNLIEKPQHF; CDR3nt: TGTGCCAGCAGTTACACCGGGAACCTGATAGAAAAGCCCCAGCATTTT
j_gene: TRBJ1-2; d_gene: -; v_gene: TRBV6-4; abundance: -; CDR3aa: CASSAGIGGYGYTF; CDR3nt: TGTGCCAGCAGTGCCGGGATAGGGGGCTATGGCTACACCTTC
j_gene: TRBJ2-5; d_gene: -; v_gene: TRBV30; abundance: -; CDR3aa: CAQAAPTGWGWTQYF; CDR3nt: TGTGCCCAAGCGGCCCCTACGGGATGGGGTTGGACCCAGTACTTC
j_gene: TRBJ2-7; d_gene: TRBD2; v_gene: TRBV3-1/TRBV3-2; abundance: -; CDR3aa: CASSPARGSTSYEQYF; CDR3nt: TGTGCCAGCAGCCCGGCCCGCGGGAGTACCTCCTACGAGCAGTACTTC
j_gene: TRBJ2-7; d_gene: TRBD2; v_gene: TRBV7-2; abundance: -; CDR3aa: CASSSGSGGPIYEQYF; CDR3nt: TGTGCCAGCAGCTCAGGGAGCGGGGGTCCAATCTACGAGCAGTACTTC
j_gene: TRBJ2-1; d_gene: -; v_gene: TRBV11-2; abundance: few; CDR3aa: CASRGIAAAYNEQFF; CDR3nt: TGTGCCAGCAGGGGAATAGCGGCAGCCTACAATGAGCAGTTCTTC
j_gene: TRBJ2-1; d_gene: -; v_gene: TRBV28; abundance: -; CDR3aa: CASSLAEGEQFF; CDR3nt: TGTGCCAGCAGTTTAGCGGAGGGTGAGCAGTTCTTC
j_gene: TRBJ2-5; d_gene: -; v_gene: TRBV7-9; abundance: few; CDR3aa: CASSLAEGALYF; CDR3nt: TGTGCCAGCAGCTTGGCCGAAGGGGCGTTGTACTTC
j_gene: TRBJ1-4; d_gene: TRBD1; v_gene: TRBV5-1; abundance: -; CDR3aa: CASSSGGDSNEKLFF; CDR3nt: TGCGCCAGCAGCTCTGGAGGGGACAGTAATGAAAAACTGTTTTTT
j_gene: TRBJ2-3; d_gene: TRBD1; v_gene: TRBV9; abundance: few; CDR3aa: CASSGQGVTQYF; CDR3nt: TGTGCCAGCAGCGGACAGGGGGTCACGCAGTATTTT
j_gene: TRBJ1-4; d_gene: TRBD1; v_gene: TRBV27; abundance: -; CDR3aa: CASSPYRGWVEKLFF; CDR3nt: TGTGCCAGCAGTCCCTACAGGGGGTGGGTCGAAAAACTGTTTTTT
j_gene: TRBJ2-4; d_gene: TRBD2; v_gene: TRBV11-2; abundance: -; CDR3aa: CASSLGSGASGSWDIQYF; CDR3nt: TGTGCCAGCAGCTTAGGATCTGGCGCTAGCGGGAGTTGGGACATTCAGTACTTC
j_gene: TRBJ1-5; d_gene: -; v_gene: TRBV30; abundance: -; CDR3aa: CAWSVRGISNQPQHF; CDR3nt: TGTGCCTGGAGTGTACGTGGCATAAGCAATCAGCCCCAGCATTTT
j_gene: TRBJ2-5; d_gene: -; v_gene: TRBV4-2; abundance: -; CDR3aa: CASSQDVHTETQYF; CDR3nt: TGTGCCAGCAGCCAAGATGTCCACACGGAGACCCAGTACTTC
j_gene: TRBJ1-2; d_gene: TRBD1; v_gene: TRBV15; abundance: few; CDR3aa: CATSRDRPTGYELTGYTF; CDR3nt: TGTGCCACCAGCAGAGATCGACCGACAGGGTACGAACTGACGGGCTACACCTTC
j_gene: TRBJ2-7; d_gene: TRBD2; v_gene: TRBV7-9; abundance: -; CDR3aa: CASRPSGAGESYEQYF; CDR3nt: TGTGCCAGCAGGCCAAGCGGGGCGGGAGAGTCCTACGAGCAGTACTTC
j_gene: TRBJ1-2; d_gene: -; v_gene: TRBV5-4; abundance: -; CDR3aa: CASSLTGGDWGYTF; CDR3nt: TGTGCCAGCAGCTTAACAGGAGGGGATTGGGGCTACACCTTC
j_gene: TRBJ2-3; d_gene: -; v_gene: TRBV5-5; abundance: -; CDR3aa: CASTPGTSTDTQYF; CDR3nt: TGTGCCAGCACCCCAGGGACATCCACAGATACGCAGTATTTT
j_gene: TRBJ1-2; d_gene: -; v_gene: TRBV11-2; abundance: -; CDR3aa: CASSPGQRMNGYTF; CDR3nt: TGTGCCAGCAGCCCAGGACAGAGGATGAATGGCTACACCTTC
j_gene: TRBJ1-1; d_gene: -; v_gene: TRBV20-1; abundance: once; CDR3aa: CSARDSSEAFF; CDR3nt: TGCAGTGCTAGGGACAGCTCTGAAGCTTTCTTT
j_gene: TRBJ1-2; d_gene: -; v_gene: TRBV5-4; abundance: -; CDR3aa: CASSLGVGGGYTF; CDR3nt: TGTGCCAGCAGCTTGGGGGTAGGGGGTGGCTACACCTTC
j_gene: TRBJ2-3; d_gene: -; v_gene: TRBV29-1; abundance: -; CDR3aa: CSPFSGGSLDTQYF; CDR3nt: TGCAGCCCATTCTCCGGGGGTAGTTTGGATACGCAGTATTTT
j_gene: TRBJ1-5; d_gene: TRBD1; v_gene: TRBV24-1; abundance: -; CDR3aa: CAKTGQGMGQPQHF; CDR3nt: TGTGCCAAGACGGGACAGGGTATGGGTCAGCCCCAGCATTTT
j_gene: TRBJ2-5; d_gene: -; v_gene: TRBV14; abundance: -; CDR3aa: CASSQVSGQETQYF; CDR3nt: TGTGCCAGCAGCCAAGTGAGCGGACAAGAGACCCAGTACTTC
j_gene: TRBJ1-2; d_gene: -; v_gene: TRBV11-2; abundance: once; CDR3aa: CASSLGQTRNVNGYTF; CDR3nt: TGTGCCAGCAGCTTAGGGCAGACACGAAACGTTAATGGCTACACCTTC
j_gene: TRBJ2-1; d_gene: TRBD2; v_gene: TRBV10-3; abundance: few; CDR3aa: CAISGRLAGGEQFF; CDR3nt: TGTGCCATCAGTGGGCGACTAGCGGGGGGTGAGCAGTTCTTC
j_gene: TRBJ2-1; d_gene: TRBD1; v_gene: TRBV24-1; abundance: -; CDR3aa: CATSDPRKNRGYYNEQFF; CDR3nt: TGTGCCACCAGTGACCCCAGGAAGAACAGGGGCTATTACAATGAGCAGTTCTTC
j_gene: TRBJ2-4; d_gene: TRBD2; v_gene: TRBV9; abundance: -; CDR3aa: CASSVSSGNIQYF; CDR3nt: TGTGCCAGCAGCGTGTCTAGCGGGAACATTCAGTACTTC
j_gene: TRBJ2-5; d_gene: TRBD2; v_gene: TRBV4-1; abundance: -; CDR3aa: CASSHPRQGGRETQYF; CDR3nt: TGCGCCAGCAGCCATCCCCGGCAGGGAGGGAGGGAGACCCAGTACTTC
j_gene: TRBJ1-5; d_gene: TRBD1; v_gene: TRBV23-1; abundance: -; CDR3aa: CASSQNIVGQRNCNQPQHF; CDR3nt: TGCGCCAGCAGTCAAAACATCGTGGGACAGAGGAATTGCAATCAGCCCCAGCATTTT
j_gene: TRBJ1-3; d_gene: -; v_gene: TRBV14; abundance: -; CDR3aa: CASRKTGLSGNTIYF; CDR3nt: TGTGCCAGCAGGAAGACAGGTCTCTCTGGAAACACCATATATTTT
j_gene: TRBJ1-5; d_gene: TRBD1; v_gene: TRBV30; abundance: -; CDR3aa: CACGTGDQPQHF; CDR3nt: TGTGCCTGTGGGACAGGGGATCAGCCCCAGCATTTT
j_gene: TRBJ1-2; d_gene: TRBD1; v_gene: TRBV30; abundance: -; CDR3aa: CAWLATGGHYGYTF; CDR3nt: TGTGCCTGGCTGGCGACAGGGGGCCACTATGGCTACACCTTC
j_gene: TRBJ2-7; d_gene: -; v_gene: TRBV6-5; abundance: -; CDR3aa: CASSSGRVYEQYF; CDR3nt: TGTGCCAGCAGCTCAGGCAGGGTCTACGAGCAGTACTTC
j_gene: TRBJ2-5; d_gene: TRBD2; v_gene: TRBV5-1; abundance: -; CDR3aa: CASSSTSVAETQYF; CDR3nt: TGCGCCAGCAGCTCAACTAGCGTGGCAGAGACCCAGTACTTC
j_gene: TRBJ1-2; d_gene: -; v_gene: TRBV18; abundance: few; CDR3aa: CASSPQGIDGYTF; CDR3nt: TGTGCCAGCTCACCTCAGGGAATCGATGGCTACACCTTC
j_gene: TRBJ2-5; d_gene: -; v_gene: TRBV24-1; abundance: -; CDR3aa: CATGAGTETQYF; CDR3nt: TGTGCCACTGGGGCGGGAACCGAGACCCAGTACTTC
j_gene: TRBJ1-4; d_gene: -; v_gene: TRBV5-8; abundance: -; CDR3aa: CASSLRQDEKLFF; CDR3nt: TGTGCCAGCAGCTTAAGGCAGGATGAAAAACTGTTTTTT